This T cell receptor beta chain was documented in a study of T cells in Graves' hyperthyroidism and ophthalmopathy (dated by TCRdb to the late 2010s). Study-level background: Peripheral blood was sampled at the time of initial diagnosis, prior to any treatment. To identify TCR V-J signatures that set the groups apart, the researchers used a discovery cohort of about a hundred patients, made up of roughly 45 with Graves' ophthalmopathy and about 60 with stable Graves' hyperthyroidism. An independent validation cohort of around 20 hyperthyroidism patients and 15 or so patients who later progressed to ophthalmopathy tested prospective prediction of ophthalmopathy. The 75 to 100 discovery patients were divided at random into training and test sets in a 7:3 ratio. In more than 5 Graves' hyperthyroidism patients, the study also compared T-cell repertoires from thyroid tissue with T-cell repertoires from blood. After blood sampling, hyperthyroidism patients were treated with methimazole at a starting dose of 30 mg daily, and ophthalmopathy patients were treated with high-dose intravenous methylprednisolone. The paper reports TCR Vbeta CDR3 sequencing of approximately 140 peripheral blood samples: over 40 ophthalmopathy, fewer than 85 hyperthyroidism and around 17 progressor patients.

For this clonotype: No cognate antigen has been identified for it. The junction and the germline gene differ at one end; a read error may be behind it.

From the germline V gene, CDR1 is SQVTM and CDR2 is ANQGSEA. Taken from cysteine to phenylalanine, the CDR3 has 13 residues. Only the CDR3 portion is preserved as DNA: 39 bases, with reading frame beginning at the first base. Amplification of TCR beta CDR3 regions was carried out from RNA transcripts. A first-round RT-PCR of the TCR CDR3 used the HTBI primer set with the Qiagen OneStep RT-PCR kit. A second multiplex PCR round built the libraries, followed by size selection and purification. The libraries were sequenced on an Illumina HiSeq2000 using paired-end 100 bp reads. The original pipeline was this. Raw data were processed with SOAPnuke, discarding reads with adapters, uncalled bases, mean Phred below 15, or no exact constant-primer or identifier match. COPE v1.2.5 was used to merge the high-quality paired reads, and each unique nucleotide sequence was defined as a clonotype. MiTCR v1.1 was used to align clonotypes to the IMGT TRBV, TRBD and TRBJ reference segments. Only V-J combinations with frequency above 0.0001, covering approximately 99% of repertoires, were analysed. The TCS score was defined as F50 (clonal expansion) divided by E x V (chaos), with BLOSUM62-based TCRdist calculated between CDR3 peptides within each V-J. Welch's t-statistics and random forest reduced around 510 V-J features to 10 to 15, which were used in a naive Bayes classifier (R e1071). The public reads were run again by TCRdb, first through fastp at Q25 and then through MiXCR, and only productive beta chains were kept. Merged by CDR3 protein, the rows form single entries marked with the most common genes and DNA. The V and J calls follow TCRdb's processing rather than the paper's. The sample data list tens of thousands of distinct CDR3 sequences, and nearly 45% of these were observed just once. The ten top clones hold 10% of the sample.

Stable Graves' hyperthyroidism was defined as no progression to ophthalmopathy during 18 months of follow-up. Hyperthyroidism patients were newly diagnosed, had a disease duration of under 2 months, and were aged 18 to 65 years. Patients with uncontrolled infections, other autoimmune diseases, pregnancy or lactation were excluded. Diagnoses relied on clinical symptoms, serum thyroxine and TRAb, thyroid ultrasound and orbital computed tomography. Ficoll-Paque density gradient centrifugation was used to isolate PBMCs from around 10 ml of fresh peripheral blood. Total RNA was extracted with Trizol reagent, and quality was checked on an Agilent 2100 Bioanalyzer. What the study reported, not specific to this receptor: Most expanded thyroid clonotypes (frequency above 0.001) were also detected in blood, a finding suggesting that blood repertoires may reflect thyroid immune responses. A 13 V-J signature model separated ophthalmopathy from stable hyperthyroidism, with roughly 88% sensitivity and roughly 81% specificity in cross-validation and 80%/75% in testing. In validation, progression to ophthalmopathy was predicted by the model with around 70% sensitivity and nearly 75% specificity, a median of approximately 6.5 months before onset. Sample size was not statistically predetermined, and blinding of investigators to group allocation was not performed.

Rearrangement joined TRBV29-1 to TRBJ2-5, with the D gene not clear enough to name. The receptor was isolated from a woman in her twenties or thirties with Graves' hyperthyroidism. Sequences were obtained from blood. This receptor carries the CDR3 CIVISGQQETQYF. The DNA reads as follows: TGCATCGTTATTTCAGGTCAGCAAGAGACCCAGTACTTC.